These 22 T cell receptor beta chains were sequenced from one sample in a study of human T cells and chemical hapten exposure. From the RACE reads, TCRdb called clonotypes with MiXCR, one entry per CDR3 protein. The sample has 65,000 to 85,000 distinct CDR3 sequences; around 11% are singletons. Time point described: patch test 1, 2 weeks after DPC sensitization. Treatment noted: therapeutic diphenylcyclopropenone sensitization with weekly scalp DPC. This specimen was whole blood, taken in connection with sensitization to the hapten diphenylcyclopropenone (DPC). These receptors were obtained from a woman aged 60-70 years with alopecia areata. Some clones in this sample may be carry-over from other donors' samples.

The gene calls are TRBV12-3 or TRBV12-4 and TRBJ1-5, with 7 bases aligning to TRBD1. The CDR3 loop spans 19 amino acids. J lost 0 bases, V lost 5 bases, and 16 bases had no gene match. This CDR3 is CASSGVADQQGGSNQPQHF. The CDR3 DNA is TGTGCCAGCAGTGGGGTGGCAGACCAGCAGGGGGGTAGCAATCAGCCCCAGCATTTT.

This clonotype has a handful of counts. The chain recombines TRBV5-1 with TRBJ1-1; no reliable D call. Trimming shortened V by 5 bases and J by 3 bases, and 14 bases separated the two germline ends. Germline CDR1 is SGHRS and CDR2 is YFSETQ. The CDR3 length is 14 residues. CDR3 sequence: CASSFPNRDTEAFF. Written as DNA, the CDR3 is TGCGCCAGCAGTTTTCCGAACCGGGACACTGAAGCTTTCTTT.

This clonotype was counted many times. J is TRBJ2-1 and V is TRBV6-1; D gene ambiguous. V dropped 1 base and J dropped 4 bases, with 2 bases sitting between them. CDR3 length equals 12 residues. Germline-derived CDR1 and CDR2 are MNHNS and SASEGT. The CDR3 reads CASSEGYNEQFF. CDR3 nucleotide sequence: TGTGCCAGCAGTGAAGGGTACAATGAGCAGTTCTTC.

This clonotype was seen repeatedly, ten times or more. The chain joins TRBV5-1 to TRBJ2-7, with D unclear. Germline V CDR1 and CDR2: SGHRS, YFSETQ. This CDR3 is built from 15 residues. Deletions cut 3 bases from V and 3 bases from J, with 16 bases between. The CDR3 sequence: CASSSQPQDGYEQYF. CDR3 nucleotides: TGCGCCAGCAGCTCCCAACCCCAGGACGGCTACGAGCAGTACTTC.

Ten or more counts support this clonotype. The chain couples TRBV20-1 to TRBJ2-2; D not certain. The V gene's germline CDR1 is DFQATT and CDR2 SNEGSKA (reference sequence). Trimming took off 4 bases at V and 2 bases at J, with 11 bases between the two ends. This CDR3 has 14 residues. The CDR3 is CSATQAINTGELFF. The CDR3 bases are TGCAGTGCTACCCAAGCTATTAACACCGGGGAGCTGTTTTTT.

This clonotype was seen at least ten times. CDR3 coding DNA: TGTGCCAGCAGTTCGGACAGGGGGGGTTCACCCCTCCACTTT. Translating gives CASSSDRGGSPLHF. The chain joins TRBV11-1 to TRBJ1-6, with TRBD1 matching over 10 bases. Trimming removed 6 bases from V and 9 bases from J; junction bases left unmatched: 5. Per germline, CDR1 SGHAT and CDR2 FQDESV (reference sequence). This CDR3 contains 14 residues.

The genes are TRBV28 and TRBJ2-3; D call uncertain. Trimming removed 6 bases at V and 4 bases at J, with 17 bases between. This CDR3 spans 15 amino acids. The germline V gene has CDR1 MDHEN and CDR2 SYDVKM. CDR3 in DNA: TGTGCCAGCAGCCCGGACCAAAATGCGGCAGATACGCAGTATTTT. Its translation: CASSPDQNAADTQYF. The entire variable domain, with the rest obtained from reference TRBV28 and TRBJ2-3, is as follows: DVKVTQSSRYLVKRTGEKVFLECVQDMDHENMFWYRQDPGLGLRLIYFSYDVKMKEKGDIPEGYSVSREKKERFSLILESASTNQTSMYLCASSPDQNAADTQYFGPGTRLTVL.

This clonotype has at least ten counts. This chain joins TRBV19 and TRBJ1-5; weak D call: TRBD1 (5 bases). The V gene's germline CDR1 is LNHDA and CDR2 SQIVND (reference sequence). The V and J ends lost 1 base and 5 bases respectively, with 12 bases between them. This CDR3 comprises 15 residues. CDR3 amino acids: CASSIVLQGHQPQHF. The CDR3 coding sequence is TGTGCCAGTAGTATAGTCCTGCAGGGTCATCAGCCCCAGCATTTT.

This clonotype has at least ten counts. The chain is built from TRBV19 and TRBJ1-5, with 7 bases aligning to TRBD1. Per germline, CDR1 LNHDA and CDR2 SQIVND (reference sequence). This CDR3 spans 14 amino acids. Trimming at V came to 5 bases and at J to 7 bases, leaving 8 bases not matched to a gene. Here the CDR3 DNA reads TGTGCCAGTAGTCCACAGGGGAGCGGGCAGCCCCAGCATTTT. This sequence encodes CASSPQGSGQPQHF. Looking up the rest from reference TRBV19 and TRBJ1-5 gives the full variable domain: DGGITQSPKYLFRKEGQNVTLSCEQNLNHDAMYWYRQDPGQGLRLIYYSQIVNDFQKGDIAEGYSVSREKKESFPLTVTSAQKNPTAFYLCASSPQGSGQPQHFGDGTRLSIL.

The chain is built from TRBV11-2 and TRBJ1-1, with TRBD1 matching over 9 bases. The CDR3 length is 13 residues. Germline V gene lookup returns CDR1 SGHAT and CDR2 FQNNGV. V shed 5 bases, J shed 3 bases, and the junction held 1 base outside the gene matches. The CDR3 coding sequence is TGTGCCAGCAGCAGGACAGGGGACACTGAAGCTTTCTTT. Translation: CASSRTGDTEAFF.

This clonotype has more than one count but fewer than ten. CDR3 residues: CASSSNSGSWEQYF. CDR3 coding DNA: TGCGCCAGCAGCTCCAATTCAGGGTCTTGGGAGCAGTACTTC. The chain has TRBV5-1 and TRBJ2-7; D is possibly TRBD1 (5 bases). V was shortened by 3 bases and J by 7 bases, with 17 bases between the two germline ends. CDR3 length: 14 residues. Germline V gene sequence: CDR1 SGHRS, CDR2 YFSETQ.

Many counts were recorded for this clonotype. This chain connects TRBV5-1 to TRBJ2-3; 10 bases fit TRBD1. Germline loops: CDR1 SGHRS, CDR2 YFSETQ. Losses at the gene ends were 3 bases for V and 2 bases for J; bases not matched to a gene: 6. The CDR3 runs to 16 residues. CDR3 coding DNA: TGCGCCAGCAGCTCCGGGACAGGGGTAAACACAGATACGCAGTATTTT. Translation gives CASSSGTGVNTDTQYF.

This clonotype came up a few times. This sequence joins TRBV6-1 and TRBJ1-1; D is undetermined. Germline CDR1 MNHNS, CDR2 SASEGT. The CDR3 length is 13 residues. V was clipped by 6 bases and J by 0 bases, with 8 bases between them. CDR3: CASSGRMNTEAFF. CDR3 in DNA: TGTGCCAGCAGCGGACGGATGAACACTGAAGCTTTCTTT.

This clonotype has ten or more counts. V and J are TRBV18 and TRBJ1-2; the D is unclear. The length of the CDR3 is 14 residues. V was clipped by 3 bases and J by 3 bases, with 11 bases between them. Germline lookup yields CDR1 KGHSH and CDR2 LQKENI. CDR3 residues: CASSPLEGDYGYTF. The CDR3 coding sequence is TGTGCCAGCTCACCTCTAGAGGGAGACTATGGCTACACCTTC.

This clonotype was counted ten times or more. V usage is TRBV7-6 and J usage is TRBJ2-5; possible D gene TRBD2, 9 bases. Germline lookup yields CDR1 SGHVS and CDR2 FNYEAQ. V was clipped by 1 base and J by 3 bases, with 36 bases between them. The CDR3 runs 23 residues. CDR3 coding DNA: TGTGCCAGCAGCTTAGTCCCAATGCCGACAGGGGCAGCCCTAGCGGGGAAAAAAGAGACCCAGTACTTC. This codes for CASSLVPMPTGAALAGKKETQYF. Supplemented by reference TRBV7-6 and TRBJ2-5, the full variable domain reads GAGVSQSPRYKVTKRGQDVALRCDPISGHVSLYWYRQALGQGPEFLTYFNYEAQQDKSGLPNDRFSAERPEGSISTLTIQRTEQRDSAMYRCASSLVPMPTGAALAGKKETQYFGPGTRLLVL.

The V call is TRBV5-1, the J call TRBJ2-3, with D hard to call. Trimming took 1 base from V and 3 from J, leaving 6 bases between them. The germline CDR1 and CDR2 sequences are SGHRS and YFSETQ. This CDR3 contains 13 residues. The CDR3 DNA sequence: TGCGCCAGCAGCTTGTCAGCGACAGATACGCAGTATTTT. This codes for CASSLSATDTQYF.

The rearrangement uses TRBV27 and TRBJ2-2; TRBD1 agrees at 9 bases. CDR1 is MNHEY and CDR2 is SMNVEV in the germline V gene (reference sequence). The CDR3 is 16 residues long. V shed 5 bases, J shed 6 bases, and the junction held 10 bases outside the gene matches. The CDR3 DNA reads TGTGCCAGCAGTCACCGGACAGGGGAAGGGGCCGGGGAGCTGTTTTTT. This translates into CASSHRTGEGAGELFF.

This clonotype has at least ten counts. The gene calls are TRBV3-1 and TRBJ1-1, with D uncertain. Germline CDR1 LGHDT, CDR2 YNNKEL (reference sequence). V was shortened by 0 bases and J by 7 bases, with 12 bases between the two germline ends. The CDR3 runs to 14 residues. The CDR3 DNA is TGTGCCAGCAGCCAAGACTCAGGCTCAAATGAAGCTTTCTTT. As protein: CASSQDSGSNEAFF.

This clonotype was seen at least ten times. The chain links TRBV3-1 to TRBJ2-5; D is undetermined. This CDR3 contains 12 residues. The V and J ends lost 4 bases and 2 bases respectively, with 5 bases between them. Germline V gives CDR1 LGHDT, CDR2 YNNKEL (reference sequence). Written as DNA, the CDR3 is TGTGCCAGCAGCCGGCTACAAGAGACCCAGTACTTC. It codes for CASSRLQETQYF.

This clonotype was counted many times. The rearrangement joins TRBV5-1 to TRBJ2-3; D is ambiguous. The germline V gene encodes CDR1 SGHRS and CDR2 YFSETQ. V was cut by 2 bases and J by 0 bases, with 4 bases left in between. The CDR3 loop spans 13 amino acids. CDR3 region: CASSFFSTDTQYF. Written as DNA, the CDR3 is TGCGCCAGCAGCTTCTTCAGCACAGATACGCAGTATTTT.

This clonotype came up a few times. The rearrangement joins TRBV12-3 or TRBV12-4 to TRBJ1-1; 10 nucleotides line up with TRBD1. Germline trimming cut 7 bases from V and 4 bases from J; bases unmatched to any gene: 3. This CDR3 region has 13 residues. This CDR3 reads CASKGTGATEAFF. CDR3 nucleotides: TGTGCCAGCAAAGGGACAGGGGCCACTGAAGCTTTCTTT.

There are many counts of this clonotype. This chain uses TRBV29-1 with TRBJ1-3; D gene uncertain. There are 11 residues in the CDR3. V was shortened by 8 bases and J by 4 bases, with 9 bases between the two germline ends. The V gene's germline CDR1 is SQVTM and CDR2 ANQGSEA. CDR3 coding DNA: TGCAGCACTAAGATGGGAAACACCATATATTTT. Amino acids: CSTKMGNTIYF.